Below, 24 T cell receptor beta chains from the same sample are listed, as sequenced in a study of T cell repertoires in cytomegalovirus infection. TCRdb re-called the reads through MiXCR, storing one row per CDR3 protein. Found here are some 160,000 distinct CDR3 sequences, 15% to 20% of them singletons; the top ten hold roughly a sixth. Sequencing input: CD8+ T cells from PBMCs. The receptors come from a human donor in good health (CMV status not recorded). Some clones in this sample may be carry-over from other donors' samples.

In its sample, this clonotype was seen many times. The CDR3 region is CASSLGKWLHTEAFF. CDR3 bases: TGTGCCAGCAGCTTAGGGAAATGGTTACACACTGAAGCTTTCTTT. This sequence joins TRBV7-2 and TRBJ1-1; D remains unclear. The CDR3 totals 15 residues. Germline lookup yields CDR1 SGHTA and CDR2 FQGNSA. V was cut by 1 base and J by 3 bases, with 12 bases left in between.

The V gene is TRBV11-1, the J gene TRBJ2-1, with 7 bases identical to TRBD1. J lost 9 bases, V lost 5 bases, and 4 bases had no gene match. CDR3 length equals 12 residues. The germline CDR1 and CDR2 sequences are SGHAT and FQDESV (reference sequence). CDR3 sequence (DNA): TGTGCCAGCAGCCCGACAGGGTTTGAGCAGTTCTTC. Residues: CASSPTGFEQFF. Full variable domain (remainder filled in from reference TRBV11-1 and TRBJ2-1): EAEVAQSPRYKITEKSQAVAFWCDPISGHATLYWYRQILGQGPELLVQFQDESVVDDSQLPKDRFSAERLKGVDSTLKIQPAELGDSAMYLCASSPTGFEQFFGPGTRLTVL.

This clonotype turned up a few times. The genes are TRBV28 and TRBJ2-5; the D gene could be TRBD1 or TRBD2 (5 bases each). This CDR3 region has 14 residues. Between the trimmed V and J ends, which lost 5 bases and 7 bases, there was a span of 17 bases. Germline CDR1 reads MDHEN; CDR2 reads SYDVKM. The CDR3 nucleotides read TGTGCCAGCAGTGCCCGACAGCGGCCAAGGACCCAGTACTTC. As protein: CASSARQRPRTQYF.

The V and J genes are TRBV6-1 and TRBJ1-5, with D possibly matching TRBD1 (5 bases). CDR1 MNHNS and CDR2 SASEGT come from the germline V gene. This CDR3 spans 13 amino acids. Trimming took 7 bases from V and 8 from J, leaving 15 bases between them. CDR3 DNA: TGTGCCAGCATATGGGGGGAAGGGGAGCCCCAGCATTTT. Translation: CASIWGEGEPQHF.

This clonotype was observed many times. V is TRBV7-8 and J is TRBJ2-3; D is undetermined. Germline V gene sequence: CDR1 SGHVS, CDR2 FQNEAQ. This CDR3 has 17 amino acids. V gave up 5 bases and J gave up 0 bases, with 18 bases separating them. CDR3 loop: CASSVSSWGSSTDTQYF. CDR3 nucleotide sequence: TGTGCCAGCAGCGTATCCTCGTGGGGATCTAGCACAGATACGCAGTATTTT.

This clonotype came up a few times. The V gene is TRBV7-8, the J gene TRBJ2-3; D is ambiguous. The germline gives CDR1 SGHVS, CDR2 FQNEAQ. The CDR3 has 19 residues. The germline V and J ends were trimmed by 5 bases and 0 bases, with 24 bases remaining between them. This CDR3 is CASSTTGLETGPSTDTQYF. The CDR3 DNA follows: TGTGCCAGCAGCACTACCGGGCTCGAGACCGGGCCTAGCACAGATACGCAGTATTTT.

The CDR3 sequence is CASSLSEGPGAEAFF. CDR3 sequence (DNA): TGTGCCAGCAGTTTATCCGAGGGCCCGGGAGCTGAAGCTTTCTTT. The V call is TRBV27, the J call TRBJ1-1; D remains unclear. CDR1 MNHEY and CDR2 SMNVEV come from the germline V gene (reference sequence). Trimming removed 0 bases from V and 6 bases from J, with 14 bases in between. The CDR3 spans 15 residues.

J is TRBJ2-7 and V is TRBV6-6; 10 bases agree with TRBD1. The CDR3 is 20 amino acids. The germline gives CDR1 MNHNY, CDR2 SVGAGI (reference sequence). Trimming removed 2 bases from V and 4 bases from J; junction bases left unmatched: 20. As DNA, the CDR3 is TGTGCCAGCAGTTACCCCCACCAAAATCGCCCGGGACAGGGGTTGTACGAGCAGTACTTC. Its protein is CASSYPHQNRPGQGLYEQYF.

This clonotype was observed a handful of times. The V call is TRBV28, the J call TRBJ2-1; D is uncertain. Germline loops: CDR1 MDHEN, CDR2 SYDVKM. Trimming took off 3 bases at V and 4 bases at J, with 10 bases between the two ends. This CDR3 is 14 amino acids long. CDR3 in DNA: TGTGCCAGCAGTTTCGATCCAATTTACAATGAGCAGTTCTTC. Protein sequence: CASSFDPIYNEQFF.

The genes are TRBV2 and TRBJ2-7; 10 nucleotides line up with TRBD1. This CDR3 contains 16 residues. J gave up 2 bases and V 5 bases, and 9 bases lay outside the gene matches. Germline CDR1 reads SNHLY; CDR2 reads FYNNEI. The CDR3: CASSRDRGLEAYEQYF. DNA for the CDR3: TGTGCCAGCAGTCGCGACAGGGGGCTCGAGGCCTACGAGCAGTACTTC.

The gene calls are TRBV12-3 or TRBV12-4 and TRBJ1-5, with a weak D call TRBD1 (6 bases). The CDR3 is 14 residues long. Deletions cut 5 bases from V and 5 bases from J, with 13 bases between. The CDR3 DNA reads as TGTGCCAGCAGTCCAGGGGTTTTTGATCAGCCCCAGCATTTT. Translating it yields CASSPGVFDQPQHF.

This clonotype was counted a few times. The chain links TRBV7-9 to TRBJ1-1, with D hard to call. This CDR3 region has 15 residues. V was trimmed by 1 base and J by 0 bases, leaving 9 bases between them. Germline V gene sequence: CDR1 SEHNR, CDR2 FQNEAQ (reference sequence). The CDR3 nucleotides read TGTGCCAGCAGCTTAGTCGGCCAGATGAACACTGAAGCTTTCTTT. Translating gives CASSLVGQMNTEAFF. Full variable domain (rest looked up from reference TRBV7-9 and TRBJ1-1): DTGVSQNPRHKITKRGQNVTFRCDPISEHNRLYWYRQTLGQGPEFLTYFQNEAQLEKSRLLSDRFSAERPKGSFSTLEIQRTEQGDSAMYLCASSLVGQMNTEAFFGQGTRLTVV.

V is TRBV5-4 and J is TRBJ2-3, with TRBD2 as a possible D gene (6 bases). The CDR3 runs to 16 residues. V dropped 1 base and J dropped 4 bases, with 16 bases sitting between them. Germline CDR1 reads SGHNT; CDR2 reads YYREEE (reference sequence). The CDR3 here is CASSLPSLGGSDTQYF. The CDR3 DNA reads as TGTGCCAGCAGCTTGCCCTCTCTCGGGGGATCAGATACGCAGTATTTT.

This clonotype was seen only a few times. The CDR3 coding sequence is TGTGCCAGCAGCCGACTCGGACAGTCCTACGAGCAGTACTTC. The encoded protein is CASSRLGQSYEQYF. The chain has TRBV7-2 and TRBJ2-7, with D possibly matching TRBD1 (6 bases). Germline V CDR1 and CDR2: SGHTA, FQGNSA. V lost 5 bases, J lost 1 base, and 12 bases lay in between. This CDR3 has 14 residues.

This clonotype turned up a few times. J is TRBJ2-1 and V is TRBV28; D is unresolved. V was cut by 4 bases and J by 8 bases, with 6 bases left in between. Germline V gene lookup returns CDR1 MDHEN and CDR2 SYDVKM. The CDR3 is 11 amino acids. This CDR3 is CASSWWDEQFF. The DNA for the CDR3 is TGTGCCAGCAGTTGGTGGGATGAGCAGTTCTTC.

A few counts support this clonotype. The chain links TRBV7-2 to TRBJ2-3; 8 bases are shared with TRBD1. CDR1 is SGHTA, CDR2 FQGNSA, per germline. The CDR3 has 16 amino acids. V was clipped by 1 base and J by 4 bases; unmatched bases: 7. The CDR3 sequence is CASSLVFNRGADTQYF. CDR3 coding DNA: TGTGCCAGCAGCTTAGTATTCAACAGGGGGGCAGATACGCAGTATTTT.

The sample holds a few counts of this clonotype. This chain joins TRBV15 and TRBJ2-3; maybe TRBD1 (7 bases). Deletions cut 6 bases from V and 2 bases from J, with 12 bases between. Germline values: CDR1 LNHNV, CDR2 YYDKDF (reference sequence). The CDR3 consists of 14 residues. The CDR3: CATSLEGATDTQYF. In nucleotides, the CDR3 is TGTGCCACCAGTCTGGAGGGGGCCACAGATACGCAGTATTTT.

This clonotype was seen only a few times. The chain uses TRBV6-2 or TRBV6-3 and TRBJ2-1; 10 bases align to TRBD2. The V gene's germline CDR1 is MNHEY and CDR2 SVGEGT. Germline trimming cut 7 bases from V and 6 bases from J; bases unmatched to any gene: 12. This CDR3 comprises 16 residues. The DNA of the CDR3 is TGTGCCAGCACCTCACCCACACTAGCGGGACTCAATGAGCAGTTCTTC. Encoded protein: CASTSPTLAGLNEQFF.

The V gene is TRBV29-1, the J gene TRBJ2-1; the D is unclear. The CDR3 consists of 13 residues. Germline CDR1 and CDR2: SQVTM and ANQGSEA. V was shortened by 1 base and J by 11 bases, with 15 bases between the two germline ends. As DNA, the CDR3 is TGCAGCGTTGAAGTTATTCCAGTCCCTCAGCAGTTCTTC. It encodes CSVEVIPVPQQFF.

CDR3 loop: CASSLERQSNYEQYF. The CDR3 DNA follows: TGTGCCAGCAGCTTAGAACGACAGTCGAACTACGAGCAGTACTTC. The chain has TRBV7-8 and TRBJ2-7; tentatively, D is TRBD1 (5 bases). Per the germline V gene, CDR1 is SGHVS and CDR2 is FQNEAQ. Trimming cost V 1 base and J 3 bases, with 13 bases left between them. The CDR3 contains 15 residues.

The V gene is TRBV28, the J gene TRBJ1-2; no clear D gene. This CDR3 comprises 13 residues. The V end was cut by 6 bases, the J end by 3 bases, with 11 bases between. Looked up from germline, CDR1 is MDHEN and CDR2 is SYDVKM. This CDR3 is CASSLGEDYGYTF. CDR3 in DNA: TGTGCCAGCAGCTTGGGCGAGGACTATGGCTACACCTTC.

The CDR3 loop reads CASSSGQGNDEQFF. The CDR3, as DNA: TGTGCCAGCAGCTCGGGACAGGGTAACGATGAGCAGTTCTTC. The J gene is TRBJ2-1, the V gene TRBV7-9; 9 nucleotides line up with TRBD1. The CDR3 extends over 14 amino acids. The germline V gene encodes CDR1 SEHNR and CDR2 FQNEAQ (reference sequence). Losses at the gene ends were 4 bases for V and 8 bases for J; bases not matched to a gene: 6.

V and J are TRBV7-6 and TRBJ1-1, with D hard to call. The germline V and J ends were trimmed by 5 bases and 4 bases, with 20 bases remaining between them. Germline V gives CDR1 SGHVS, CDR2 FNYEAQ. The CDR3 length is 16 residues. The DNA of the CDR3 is TGTGCCAGCAGCCCAACAATCCGGAGTGGTAGCACTGAAGCTTTCTTT. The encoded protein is CASSPTIRSGSTEAFF.

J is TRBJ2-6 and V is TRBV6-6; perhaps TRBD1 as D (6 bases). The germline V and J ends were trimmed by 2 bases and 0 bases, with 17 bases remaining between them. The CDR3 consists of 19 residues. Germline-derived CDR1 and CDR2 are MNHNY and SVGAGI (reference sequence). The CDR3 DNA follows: TGTGCCAGCAGTTACGGGACATCTTTGTTCAGCTCTGGGGCCAACGTCCTGACTTTC. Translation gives CASSYGTSLFSSGANVLTF.